This T cell receptor beta chain was profiled in a study of sequential checkpoint blockade in melanoma. The overall study: About 88 pretreatment tumor DNA samples were TCRβ immunosequenced.

Study results and caveats: Rising tumor T-cell fraction and clonality meant about 30 times likelier benefit.

Comments on this clone: Its antigen remains unknown.

Using immunoSEQ multiplex PCR, the repertoire was profiled, and TCRdb retains in-frame clones only, with some absent. The table shows about 5,100 clones, with about a quarter occurring only once. Treatment defined: randomized to nivolumab then ipilimumab (arm A) or the reverse (arm B). The sample here was tumor tissue (inferred from file names), taken from a patient given nivolumab and ipilimumab in sequence. The source is a human donor with melanoma.

The CDR3 loop is CASSRLAGLETQYF. The CDR3 DNA is TGCGCCAGCAGCCGACTAGCGGGGTTGGAGACCCAGTACTTC. The chain employs TRBV5-1 and TRBJ2-5; 11 bases match TRBD2. The junction had 4 bases not matched to a gene; V was cut back by 4 bases and J by 5 bases. Germline V gene lookup returns CDR1 SGHRS and CDR2 YFSETQ. The CDR3 length is 14 residues.